This T cell receptor (beta chain) originates from a study of breast tumors, draining lymph nodes, adjacent tissues. Study-wide findings and caveats: Tumor TCR diversity was below lymph nodes but above nontumor tissue. Data fit most tumor T cells coming from lymph node, expanding in tumor. Luminal-like breast cancer showed significantly greater tumor-nontumor repertoire similarity than basal-like breast cancer did. Data only fit, rather than demonstrated, lymph node origin of most tumor T cells.

This clonotype ranks as medium-sized. Its antigen is as yet unknown. TCRdb independently ran MiXCR on the multiplex PCR reads; one entry per CDR3 protein. The sample includes 15,000 to 20,000 distinct CDR3 sequences, over 55% of them seen just once. This clonotype was sampled from a female donor with breast cancer. Some clones in this sample may be carry-over from other donors' samples. The sequenced sample consisted of tumor-adjacent breast tissue.

In DNA form, the CDR3 reads TGCGCCAGCAGCCAAGGGGGAGGGGCTGGAAACACCATATATTTT. Its translation: CASSQGGGAGNTIYF. The rearrangement links TRBV4-1 to TRBJ1-3; D possibly corresponds to TRBD1 (5 bases). CDR3 size: 15 residues. CDR1 is MGHRA and CDR2 is YSYEKL in the germline V gene. Trimming shortened V by 1 base and J by 2 bases, and 9 bases separated the two germline ends.